This T cell receptor (beta chain) came from a study of response to subunit inactivated influenza vaccine. Study findings and constraints: T cells newly recruited by each seasonal influenza vaccination are few, the authors suggested.

As regards this clonotype: Its specificity is not known.

V shed 0 bases and J shed 1 base, with 9 bases lying between them. Germline-derived CDR1 and CDR2 are DFQATT and SNEGSKA (reference sequence). CDR3 length: 14 amino acids. In TCRdb, the RT-PCR reads were re-called with MiXCR into one record per CDR3 protein. Here the sample spans some 500,000 distinct CDR3 sequences, around 13% being singletons. The TCR originated in a man in his forties or fifties who received an inactivated influenza vaccine. This sequence joins TRBV20-1 and TRBJ2-5, with D perhaps assigned TRBD1 or TRBD2 (5 bases each). The source was PBMCs from blood, collected about 40 days after vaccination. CDR3 amino acids: CSAREPGPQETQYF. In DNA, the CDR3 is TGCAGTGCTAGAGAACCGGGACCCCAAGAGACCCAGTACTTC.